A selection of T cell receptor beta chains follows, all from one sample in a study of blood T cell repertoires in COVID-19. Using immunoSEQ multiplex PCR, the repertoire was profiled, and TCRdb retains in-frame clones only, with some absent. The sample lists about 440,000 clones; 85% to 90% were seen once. The sequencing sample was made of peripheral blood. Receptors were obtained from a woman aged 25 to 39 with acute or convalescent COVID-19. The CDR3 runs from the conserved cysteine through the conserved F or W. Fields, in order: D gene, V gene, J gene, clone size, CDR3 protein, CDR3 DNA. The D gene is left open where the match is weak. Clone size is given for some rows only: seen once, a few or many times, or a class if the clone is expanded.

>TRBD2|TRBV3-1/TRBV3-2|TRBJ2-7|-
CASSESGGAAEQYF
TGTGCCAGCAGCGAAAGCGGGGGGGCCGCCGAGCAGTACTTC
>-|TRBV5-1|TRBJ2-2|few
CASSLLWGDTGELFF
TGCGCCAGCAGCTTGTTGTGGGGGGACACCGGGGAGCTGTTTTTT
>-|TRBV9|TRBJ1-1|-
CASSVSGFGGGTEAFF
TGTGCCAGCAGCGTTTCTGGTTTTGGGGGAGGGACTGAAGCTTTCTTT
>-|TRBV7-9|TRBJ2-5|-
CASRSGASGQETQYF
TGTGCCAGCAGGTCAGGGGCTAGCGGACAAGAGACCCAGTACTTC
>-|TRBV5-5|TRBJ1-1|-
CASSSQADTEAFF
TGTGCCAGCAGCTCTCAGGCAGACACTGAAGCTTTCTTT
>-|TRBV5-4|TRBJ2-2|-
CASSFRQQANTGELFF
TGTGCCAGCAGCTTCCGACAGCAAGCGAACACCGGGGAGCTGTTTTTT
>TRBD2|TRBV5-1|TRBJ2-1|few
CASSLNGGASSYNEQFF
TGCGCCAGCAGCTTGAACGGGGGGGCAAGCTCCTACAATGAGCAGTTCTTC
>-|TRBV4-2|TRBJ1-2|-
CASSPKELTNYGYTF
TGTGCCAGCAGCCCTAAGGAACTAACAAACTATGGCTACACCTTC
>TRBD1|TRBV19|TRBJ1-2|once
CASASWTGANYGYTF
TGTGCCAGTGCCAGTTGGACAGGGGCTAACTATGGCTACACCTTC
>-|TRBV7-2|TRBJ1-6|-
CASSPGQVSGRTNSPLHF
TGTGCCAGCAGCCCGGGTCAGGTGTCAGGGCGTACCAATTCACCCCTCCACTTT
>TRBD1|TRBV27|TRBJ1-1|-
CASSPGTGAEAFF
TGTGCCAGCAGTCCCGGGACAGGGGCTGAAGCTTTCTTT
>-|TRBV20-1|TRBJ1-1|-
CSARRDTEAFF
TGCAGTGCTAGAAGAGACACTGAAGCTTTCTTT
>-|TRBV27|TRBJ1-4|-
CASSLSTAINEKLFF
TGTGCCAGCAGTTTGTCCACAGCCATTAATGAAAAACTGTTTTTT
>TRBD2|TRBV19|TRBJ2-3|-
CASSRGGSTDTQYF
TGTGCCAGTAGTCGGGGGGGGTCCACAGATACGCAGTATTTT
>-|TRBV28|TRBJ1-3|few
CASSSTRTRGNTIYF
TGTGCCAGCAGTTCGACTAGGACTCGGGGAAACACCATATATTTT
>-|TRBV6-5|TRBJ1-2|-
CASSYSMVPNSGYTF
TGTGCCAGCAGTTACTCGATGGTTCCGAACTCTGGCTACACCTTC
>-|TRBV19|TRBJ1-5|once
CASSIVQANQPQHF
TGTGCCAGTAGTATAGTCCAAGCTAATCAGCCCCAGCATTTT
>-|TRBV7-3|TRBJ2-1|-
CASSSRLVDEQFF
TGTGCCAGCAGCTCCCGACTAGTCGATGAGCAGTTCTTC
>-|TRBV5-3|TRBJ1-1|-
CARKVRGYLNTEAFF
TGTGCCAGGAAAGTCAGGGGCTACCTGAACACTGAAGCTTTCTTT
>TRBD1|TRBV2|TRBJ2-3|-
CARHRGDTDTQYF
TGTGCCAGACACAGGGGGGACACAGATACGCAGTATTTT
>-|TRBV27|TRBJ2-7|-
CASSLGARGGQYF
TGTGCCAGCAGTTTAGGGGCCCGGGGAGGGCAGTACTTC
>-|TRBV4-2|TRBJ2-5|few
CASSQGQQETQYF
TGTGCCAGCAGCCAAGGACAGCAAGAGACCCAGTACTTC
>-|TRBV7-9|TRBJ2-7|once
CASSPGGNYYEQYF
TGTGCCAGCAGCCCCGGAGGGAATTACTACGAGCAGTACTTC
>TRBD1|TRBV9|TRBJ2-7|few
CASSVYRGYEQYF
TGTGCCAGCAGCGTCTACAGGGGATACGAGCAGTACTTC
>TRBD2|TRBV7-9|TRBJ2-3|-
CASSSGTSLVTDTQYF
TGTGCCAGCAGCTCGGGGACTAGCCTAGTCACAGATACGCAGTATTTT
>-|TRBV7-3|TRBJ2-1|-
CASSLHDTGVSSYNEQFF
TGTGCCAGCAGCCTCCACGACACGGGAGTAAGTTCCTACAATGAGCAGTTCTTC
>TRBD1|TRBV7-8|TRBJ1-3|once
CASSYRQGLAGNTIYF
TGTGCCAGCAGCTACCGACAGGGCTTGGCTGGAAACACCATATATTTT
>-|TRBV28|TRBJ1-5|-
CASSLWTGPRGAQHF
TGTGCCAGCAGTTTATGGACTGGACCTCGGGGGGCCCAGCATTTT
>-|TRBV28|TRBJ2-7|-
CASSLIGTSPREQYF
TGTGCCAGCAGTTTAATCGGGACATCCCCTCGCGAGCAGTACTTC
>-|TRBV5-4|TRBJ1-1|-
CASSGGSEAFF
TGTGCCAGCAGCGGGGGGTCTGAAGCTTTCTTT
>-|TRBV10-3|TRBJ2-7|-
CAISESLQGTDEQYF
TGTGCCATCAGTGAATCCCTCCAGGGTACCGACGAGCAGTACTTC
>-|TRBV28|TRBJ1-1|-
CASSLQARGAFF
TGTGCCAGCAGTTTACAGGCCCGTGGGGCTTTCTTT
>TRBD2|TRBV2|TRBJ2-3|once
CASSEGAGGGDTQYF
TGTGCCAGCAGTGAGGGAGCGGGGGGGGGAGATACGCAGTATTTT
>-|TRBV30|TRBJ1-4|once
CAWLEVKDNEKLFF
TGTGCCTGGCTGGAGGTTAAGGACAATGAAAAACTGTTTTTT
>TRBD1|TRBV2|TRBJ2-5|-
CASSDLGGRETQYF
TGTGCCAGCAGTGATTTAGGGGGCCGGGAGACCCAGTACTTC
>-|TRBV20-1|TRBJ1-5|-
CSASQGFNQPQHF
TGCAGTGCTAGTCAGGGATTCAATCAGCCCCAGCATTTT
>TRBD2|TRBV27|TRBJ2-3|-
CASSFSTSGKSTDTQYF
TGTGCCAGCAGTTTCTCAACTAGCGGAAAGAGCACAGATACGCAGTATTTT
>-|TRBV10-3|TRBJ1-2|-
CATGVGNRDWIGYTF
TGTGCCACCGGTGTTGGTAATCGGGATTGGATTGGCTACACCTTC
>-|TRBV7-3|TRBJ2-5|-
CASSLTGRGASQETQYF
TGTGCCAGCAGCTTAACGGGTCGGGGGGCGTCCCAAGAGACCCAGTACTTC
>-|TRBV7-9|TRBJ1-6|once
CASSPGVSPLHF
TGTGCCAGCAGCCCTGGAGTTTCACCCCTCCACTTT
>TRBD1|TRBV5-1|TRBJ2-2|-
CASNYQGQGAPGELFF
TGCGCCAGCAACTACCAGGGACAGGGGGCGCCCGGGGAGCTGTTTTTT
>TRBD1|TRBV11-2|TRBJ1-6|-
CASSPGQGNYNSPLHF
TGTGCCAGCAGCCCTGGACAGGGCAATTATAATTCACCCCTCCACTTT
>TRBD1|TRBV4-1|TRBJ1-2|-
CASSQEQGGLPGGYTF
TGCGCCAGCAGCCAAGAACAGGGGGGACTGCCGGGCGGCTACACCTTC
>-|TRBV12-3/TRBV12-4|TRBJ2-3|-
CATSRQGTDTQYF
TGTGCCACCTCGCGGCAGGGGACAGATACGCAGTATTTT
>-|TRBV30|TRBJ2-7|-
CAWSVSGTYEQYF
TGTGCCTGGAGTGTAAGCGGTACCTACGAGCAGTACTTC
>TRBD2|TRBV29-1|TRBJ2-7|-
CSVEDRGGHQYEQYF
TGCAGCGTTGAAGATCGGGGGGGCCACCAATACGAGCAGTACTTC
>-|TRBV30|TRBJ2-1|-
CAWSSVAAYNEQFF
TGTGCCTGGAGCTCGGTAGCGGCCTACAATGAGCAGTTCTTC
>-|TRBV6-6|TRBJ2-7|-
CASSSVETYEQYF
TGTGCCAGCAGTTCCGTGGAGACCTACGAGCAGTACTTC
>TRBD2|TRBV6-2/TRBV6-3|TRBJ2-3|-
CASSSLAVFSTDTQYF
TGTGCCAGCAGTTCCCTAGCGGTCTTCAGCACAGATACGCAGTATTTT
>-|TRBV7-9|TRBJ1-3|-
CASRQIPPSGNTIYF
TGTGCCAGCAGACAAATTCCACCCTCTGGAAACACCATATATTTT
>TRBD1|TRBV30|TRBJ2-5|-
CAWSLGTGRTQTQYF
TGTGCCTGGAGTCTCGGGACAGGAAGAACTCAGACCCAGTACTTC
>-|TRBV10-3|TRBJ2-1|few
CAISGARSYNEQFF
TGTGCCATCAGTGGAGCGCGGTCCTACAATGAGCAGTTCTTC
>-|TRBV9|TRBJ1-1|-
CASSVVVEGEGVTEAFF
TGTGCCAGCAGCGTAGTGGTCGAAGGTGAAGGAGTCACTGAAGCTTTCTTT
>TRBD1|TRBV7-9|TRBJ2-7|-
CASAGLGTGGGEQYF
TGTGCCAGCGCCGGGTTAGGGACAGGGGGCGGTGAGCAGTACTTC
>-|TRBV9|TRBJ1-2|once
CASSSLTAHYGYTF
TGTGCCAGCAGCTCTTTGACAGCCCACTATGGCTACACCTTC
>-|TRBV7-9|TRBJ1-3|-
CASSRDSASSGNTIYF
TGTGCCAGCAGCAGGGACTCAGCGAGCTCTGGAAACACCATATATTTT
>TRBD1|TRBV6-5|TRBJ1-4|once
CASRGQGNLVKLFF
TGTGCCAGCAGAGGACAGGGGAATTTAGTGAAACTGTTTTTT